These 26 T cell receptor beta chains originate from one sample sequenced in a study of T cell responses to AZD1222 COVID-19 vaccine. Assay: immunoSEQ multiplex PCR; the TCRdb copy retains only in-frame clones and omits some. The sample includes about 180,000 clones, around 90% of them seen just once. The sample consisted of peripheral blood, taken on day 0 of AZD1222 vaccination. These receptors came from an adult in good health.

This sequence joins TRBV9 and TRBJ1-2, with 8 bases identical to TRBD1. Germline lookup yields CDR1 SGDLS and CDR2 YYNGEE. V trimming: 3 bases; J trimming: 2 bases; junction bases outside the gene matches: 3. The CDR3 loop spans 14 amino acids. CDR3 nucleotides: TGTGCCAGCAGCGGACGGACAGGGAACTATGGCTACACCTTC. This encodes CASSGRTGNYGYTF.

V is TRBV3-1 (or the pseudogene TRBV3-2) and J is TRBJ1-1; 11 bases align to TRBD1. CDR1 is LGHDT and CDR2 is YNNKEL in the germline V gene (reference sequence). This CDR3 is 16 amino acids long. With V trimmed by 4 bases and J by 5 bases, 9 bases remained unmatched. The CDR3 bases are TGTGCCAGCAGCCCTGGGCCGGGACAGGGGGGGACTGAAGCTTTCTTT. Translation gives CASSPGPGQGGTEAFF.

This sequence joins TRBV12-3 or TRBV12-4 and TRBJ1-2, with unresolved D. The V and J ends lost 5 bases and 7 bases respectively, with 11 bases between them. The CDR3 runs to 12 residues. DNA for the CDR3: TGTGCCAGCAGTCGGTCCGCCGGTGGCTACACCTTC. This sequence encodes CASSRSAGGYTF.

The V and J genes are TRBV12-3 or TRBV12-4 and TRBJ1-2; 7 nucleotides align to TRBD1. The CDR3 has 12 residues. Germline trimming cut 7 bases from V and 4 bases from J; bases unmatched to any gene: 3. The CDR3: CASNQGGYGYTF. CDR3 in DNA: TGTGCCAGCAATCAGGGGGGCTATGGCTACACCTTC.

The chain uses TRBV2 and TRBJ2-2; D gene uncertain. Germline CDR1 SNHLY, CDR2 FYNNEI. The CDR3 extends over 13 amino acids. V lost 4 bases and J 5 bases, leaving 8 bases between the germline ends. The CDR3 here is CASSASRTGELFF. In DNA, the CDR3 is TGTGCCAGCAGTGCTTCTAGAACCGGGGAGCTGTTTTTT.

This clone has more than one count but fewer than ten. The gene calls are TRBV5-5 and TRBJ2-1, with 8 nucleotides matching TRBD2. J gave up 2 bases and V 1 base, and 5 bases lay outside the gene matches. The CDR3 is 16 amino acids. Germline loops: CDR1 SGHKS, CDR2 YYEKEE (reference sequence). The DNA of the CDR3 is TGTGCCAGCAGCTTGATGTCGGGGGGGCCCTACAATGAGCAGTTCTTC. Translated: CASSLMSGGPYNEQFF.

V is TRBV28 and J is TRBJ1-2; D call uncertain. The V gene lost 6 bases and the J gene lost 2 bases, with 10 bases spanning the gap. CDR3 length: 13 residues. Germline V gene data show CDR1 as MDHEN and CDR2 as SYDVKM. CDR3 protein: CASSQHRNYGYTF. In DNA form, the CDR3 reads TGTGCCAGCAGCCAACATAGAAACTATGGCTACACCTTC.

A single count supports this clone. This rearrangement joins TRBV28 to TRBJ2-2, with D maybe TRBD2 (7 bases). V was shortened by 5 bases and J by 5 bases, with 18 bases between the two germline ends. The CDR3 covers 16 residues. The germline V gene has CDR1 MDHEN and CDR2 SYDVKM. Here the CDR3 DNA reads TGTGCCAGCAGTGGGGGGGCCCCAGGGCGGACCGGGGAGCTGTTTTTT. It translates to CASSGGAPGRTGELFF.

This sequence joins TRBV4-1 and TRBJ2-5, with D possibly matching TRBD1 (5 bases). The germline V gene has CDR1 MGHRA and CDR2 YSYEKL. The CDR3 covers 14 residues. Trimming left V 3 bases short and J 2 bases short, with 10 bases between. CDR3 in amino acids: CASSQQGTQETQYF. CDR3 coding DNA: TGCGCCAGCAGCCAGCAGGGAACTCAAGAGACCCAGTACTTC.

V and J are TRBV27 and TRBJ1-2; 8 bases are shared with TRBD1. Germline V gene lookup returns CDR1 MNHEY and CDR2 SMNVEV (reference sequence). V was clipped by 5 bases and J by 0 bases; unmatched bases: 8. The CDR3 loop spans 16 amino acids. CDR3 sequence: CASSPGQGRANYGYTF. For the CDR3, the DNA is TGTGCCAGCAGTCCCGGACAGGGACGAGCTAACTATGGCTACACCTTC.

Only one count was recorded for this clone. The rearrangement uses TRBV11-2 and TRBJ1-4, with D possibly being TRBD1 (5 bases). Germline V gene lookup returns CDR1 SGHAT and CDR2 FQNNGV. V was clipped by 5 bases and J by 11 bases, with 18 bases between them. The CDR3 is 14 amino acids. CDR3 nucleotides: TGTGCCAGCAGCCCCCTCGGGGCTCCGGGGAAACTGTTTTTT. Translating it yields CASSPLGAPGKLFF.

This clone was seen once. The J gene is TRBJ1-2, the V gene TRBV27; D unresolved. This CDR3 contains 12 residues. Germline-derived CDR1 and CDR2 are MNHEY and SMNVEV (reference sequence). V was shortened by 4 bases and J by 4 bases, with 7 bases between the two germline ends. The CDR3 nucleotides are TGTGCCAGCAGTTCCGACCTCTATGGCTACACCTTC. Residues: CASSSDLYGYTF.

This CDR3 is CASSRGSEANEKLFF. The DNA for the CDR3 is TGTGCCAGTAGTCGGGGCTCGGAGGCTAATGAAAAACTGTTTTTT. The V call is TRBV19, the J call TRBJ1-4, with a possible D match to TRBD1 (5 bases). In germline, CDR1 is LNHDA, CDR2 SQIVND (reference sequence). CDR3 length: 15 amino acids. V lost 5 bases and J lost 3, with 13 bases in between.

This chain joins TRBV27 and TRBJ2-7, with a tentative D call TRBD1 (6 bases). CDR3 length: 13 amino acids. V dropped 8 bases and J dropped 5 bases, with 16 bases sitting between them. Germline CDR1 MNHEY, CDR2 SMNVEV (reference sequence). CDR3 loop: CASATGFGHEQYF. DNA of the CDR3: TGTGCCAGCGCAACAGGGTTCGGCCACGAGCAGTACTTC.

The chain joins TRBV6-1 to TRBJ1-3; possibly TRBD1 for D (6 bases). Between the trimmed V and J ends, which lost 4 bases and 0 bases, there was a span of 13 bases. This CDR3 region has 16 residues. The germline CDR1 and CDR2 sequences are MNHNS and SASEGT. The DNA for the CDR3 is TGTGCCAGCAGTGGCACTTTAGGGGGCTCTGGAAACACCATATATTTT. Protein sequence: CASSGTLGGSGNTIYF.

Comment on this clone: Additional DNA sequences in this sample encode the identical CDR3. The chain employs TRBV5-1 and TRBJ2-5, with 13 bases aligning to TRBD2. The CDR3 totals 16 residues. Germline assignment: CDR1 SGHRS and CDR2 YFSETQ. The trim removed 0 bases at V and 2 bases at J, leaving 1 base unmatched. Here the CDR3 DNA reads TGCGCCAGCAGCTTGGGACTAGCGGGGGGACAAGAGACCCAGTACTTC. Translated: CASSLGLAGGQETQYF.

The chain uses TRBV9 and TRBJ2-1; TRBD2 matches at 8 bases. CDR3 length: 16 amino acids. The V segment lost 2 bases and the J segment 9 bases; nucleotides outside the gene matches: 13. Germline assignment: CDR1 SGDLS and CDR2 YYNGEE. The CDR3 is CASSVGWRGAAAEQFF. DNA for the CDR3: TGTGCCAGCAGCGTCGGATGGCGGGGGGCGGCGGCTGAGCAGTTCTTC.

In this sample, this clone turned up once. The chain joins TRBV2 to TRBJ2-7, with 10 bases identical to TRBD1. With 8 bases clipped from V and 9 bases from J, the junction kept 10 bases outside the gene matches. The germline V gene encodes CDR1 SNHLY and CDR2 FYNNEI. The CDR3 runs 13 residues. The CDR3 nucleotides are TGTGCCAGCTTATACCGGGACAGGGGACTGCAGTACTTC. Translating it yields CASLYRDRGLQYF. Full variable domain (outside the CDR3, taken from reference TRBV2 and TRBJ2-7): EPEVTQTPSHQVTQMGQEVILRCVPISNHLYFYWYRQILGQKVEFLVSFYNNEISEKSEIFDDQFSVERPDGSNFTLKIRSTKLEDSAMYFCASLYRDRGLQYFGPGTRLTVT.

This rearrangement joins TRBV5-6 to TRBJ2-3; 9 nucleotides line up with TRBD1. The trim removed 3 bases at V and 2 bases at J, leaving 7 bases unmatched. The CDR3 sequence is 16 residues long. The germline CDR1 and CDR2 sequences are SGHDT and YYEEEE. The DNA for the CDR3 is TGTGCCAGCAGCTACGGGACAGGGAGGGTCACAGATACGCAGTATTTT. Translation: CASSYGTGRVTDTQYF. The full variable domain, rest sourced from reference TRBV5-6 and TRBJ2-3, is DAGVTQSPTHLIKTRGQQVTLRCSPKSGHDTVSWYQQALGQGPQFIFQYYEEEERQRGNFPDRFSGHQFPNYSSELNVNALLLGDSALYLCASSYGTGRVTDTQYFGPGTRLTVL.

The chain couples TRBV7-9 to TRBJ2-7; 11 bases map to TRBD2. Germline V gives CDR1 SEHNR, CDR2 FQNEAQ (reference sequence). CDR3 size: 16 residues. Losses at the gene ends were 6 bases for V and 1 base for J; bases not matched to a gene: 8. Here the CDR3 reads CASSPKGLAGSYEQYF. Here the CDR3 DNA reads TGTGCCAGCAGTCCCAAAGGACTAGCGGGTTCCTACGAGCAGTACTTC.

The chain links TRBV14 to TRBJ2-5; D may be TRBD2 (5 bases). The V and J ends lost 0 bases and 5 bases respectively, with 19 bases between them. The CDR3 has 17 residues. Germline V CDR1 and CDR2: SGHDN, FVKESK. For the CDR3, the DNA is TGTGCCAGCAGCCAAGACCATCGAGGGTACCAGTGGGAGACCCAGTACTTC. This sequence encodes CASSQDHRGYQWETQYF.

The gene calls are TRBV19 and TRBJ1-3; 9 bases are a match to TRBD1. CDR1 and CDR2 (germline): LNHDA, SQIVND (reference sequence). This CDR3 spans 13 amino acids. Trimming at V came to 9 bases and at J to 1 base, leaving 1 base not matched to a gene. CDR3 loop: CASGQGSGNTIYF. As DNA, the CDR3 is TGTGCCAGCGGACAGGGGTCTGGAAACACCATATATTTT.

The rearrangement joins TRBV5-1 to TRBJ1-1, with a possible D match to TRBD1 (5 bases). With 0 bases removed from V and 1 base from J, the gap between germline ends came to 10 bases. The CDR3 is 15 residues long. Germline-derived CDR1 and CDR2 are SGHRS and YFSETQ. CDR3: CASSLADRPNTEAFF. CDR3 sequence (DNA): TGCGCCAGCAGCTTGGCCGACAGACCGAACACTGAAGCTTTCTTT.

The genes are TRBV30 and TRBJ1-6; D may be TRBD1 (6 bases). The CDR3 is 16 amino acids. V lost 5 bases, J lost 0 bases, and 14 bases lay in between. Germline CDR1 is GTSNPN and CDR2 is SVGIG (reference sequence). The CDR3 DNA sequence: TGTGCCTGGGACGACAGGTTTCTCTCCTATAATTCACCCCTCCACTTT. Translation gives CAWDDRFLSYNSPLHF.

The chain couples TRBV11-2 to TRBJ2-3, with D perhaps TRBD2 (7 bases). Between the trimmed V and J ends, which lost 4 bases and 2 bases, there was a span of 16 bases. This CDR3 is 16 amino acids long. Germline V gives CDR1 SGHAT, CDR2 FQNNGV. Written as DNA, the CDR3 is TGTGCCAGCAGCTCTTTGGCGGGGGCGCTCACAGATACGCAGTATTTT. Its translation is CASSSLAGALTDTQYF.

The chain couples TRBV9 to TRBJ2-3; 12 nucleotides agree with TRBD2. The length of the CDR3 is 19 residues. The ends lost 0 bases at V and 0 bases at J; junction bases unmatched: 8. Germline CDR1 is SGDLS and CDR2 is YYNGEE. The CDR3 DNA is TGTGCCAGCAGCGTAGCTCGGCTAGCGGGGGGGCCCAGCACAGATACGCAGTATTTT. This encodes CASSVARLAGGPSTDTQYF.